This T cell receptor (beta chain) was found in a study of shared clonotypes between healthy human individuals. Naive CD8 populations comprised CD45RO-negative cells positively selected for CCR7, excluding terminally differentiated effector memory CD45RA+ cells. Donors included only healthy HIV-negative adults lacking recent acute infections or vaccinations. TCRdb's table, derived via immunoSEQ multiplex PCR, lists solely in-frame clones and lacks some. The sample includes about 2 million clones, around 96% of them seen just once. In germline, CDR1 is SGHVS, CDR2 FNYEAQ. Trimming left V 2 bases short and J 0 bases short, with 11 bases between. The CDR3 extends over 16 amino acids.

The sequenced material came from naive CD8+ T cells sorted from blood. The sequence came from a man between 18 and 29 years old in good health. This sequence joins TRBV7-6 and TRBJ2-1; D assignment may be TRBD1 or TRBD2 (5 bases each). The CDR3 coding sequence is TGTGCCAGCAGCTTAAAATGGGACCGCTCCTACAATGAGCAGTTCTTC. Translation gives CASSLKWDRSYNEQFF. Supplemented by reference TRBV7-6 and TRBJ2-1, the full variable domain reads GAGVSQSPRYKVTKRGQDVALRCDPISGHVSLYWYRQALGQGPEFLTYFNYEAQQDKSGLPNDRFSAERPEGSISTLTIQRTEQRDSAMYRCASSLKWDRSYNEQFFGPGTRLTVL.